Here is one T cell receptor beta chain with its context. This PCR relied on a set of 60 Vbeta primers and 13 Jbeta primers. Sequenced by immunoSEQ multiplex PCR; TCRdb stores in-frame clones only, minus some. The sample lists around 190,000 clones, about 80% occurring once. With 4 bases clipped from V and 5 bases from J, the junction kept 0 bases outside the gene matches. The germline V gene has CDR1 WSHSY and CDR2 SAAADI. The CDR3 runs to 13 residues. The data were obtained in a study of cytomegalovirus exposure and HLA in healthy donors. The chain links TRBV10-2 to TRBJ1-5; TRBD1 matches 9 bases. This receptor was obtained from a woman in her twenties or thirties in good health and CMV-seropositive. The sequenced material came from PBMCs. As DNA, the CDR3 is TGCGCCAGCAGTGGGGACAGGGATCAGCCCCAGCATTTT. Translated: CASSGDRDQPQHF.